This T cell receptor beta chain originates from a study of neurological immune-mediated disorders. Template-switch 5'RACE cDNA synthesis added a 10-nucleotide unique molecular identifier. The output of every sequencing run exceeded 190 million TCR-beta sequences, derived from 15-18 subjects. Via MiXCR, TCRdb re-called the 5' RACE reads, giving one row per CDR3 protein. The sample contains about 38,000 distinct CDR3 sequences, 4% to 5.5% of which appear only once. Libraries from sorted cells used 900,000 to 1,000,000 T cells (CD4+ or CD8+). The J segment lost 5 bases and the V segment lost 5 bases, leaving 17 bases of the junction unmatched. The CDR3 extends over 18 amino acids. The germline V gene has CDR1 MNHNY and CDR2 SVGAGI (reference sequence).

The TCR comes from a man younger than 30 in good health. Sequenced: CD4+ T cells from blood. The chain employs TRBV6-6 and TRBJ2-1; 8 bases align to TRBD2. This CDR3 is CASSPGRGGGSTNNEQFF. DNA of the CDR3: TGTGCCAGCAGTCCCGGACGGGGCGGGGGGTCCACAAACAATGAGCAGTTCTTC.